This TCR beta chain was documented in a study of T cells in Graves' hyperthyroidism and ophthalmopathy (dated by TCRdb to between 2019 and 2020). Looking at the study overall: Peripheral blood was collected at initial diagnosis, before any treatment. To identify TCR V-J signatures that set the groups apart, the researchers used a discovery cohort of 100 patients, made up of 40 to 45 with Graves' ophthalmopathy and about 60 with stable Graves' hyperthyroidism. Prospective prediction of ophthalmopathy was tested in an independent validation cohort of approximately 19 hyperthyroidism patients and 15 to 17 patients who later progressed to ophthalmopathy. The roughly 90 discovery patients were divided at random into training and test sets in a 7:3 ratio. Thyroid tissue and blood T-cell repertoires from about six Graves' hyperthyroidism patients were also compared in the study. After sampling, hyperthyroidism patients received methimazole starting at 30 mg daily, and ophthalmopathy patients received high-dose intravenous methylprednisolone. The paper describes TCR Vbeta CDR3 sequencing of 120 to 150 peripheral blood samples, made up of 43 ophthalmopathy patients, 70 to 75 hyperthyroidism patients and some 17 progressor patients.

This clonotype was picked up many times. Its antigen remains undetermined. No much larger clonotype is one base removed from it; base qualities were not supplied. Sequences MNHEY (CDR1) and SMNVEV (CDR2) are obtained from the germline V gene (reference sequence). Its CDR3 holds 16 amino acids, cysteine through phenylalanine. Here the CDR3 DNA is all that survives: 48 bases in frame from base 1. Trimming removed 0 bases from V and 6 bases from J; the gene matches leave 10 bases unexplained. The TCR beta CDR3 regions were amplified from RNA transcripts. The first round of RT-PCR for the TCR CDR3 was performed with the HTBI primer set and the Qiagen OneStep RT-PCR kit. Libraries were constructed in a second round of multiplex PCR, after which size selection and purification were carried out. Sequencing of the libraries was done on an Illumina HiSeq2000 using paired-end 100 bp reads. Under the source paper's analysis protocol: SOAPnuke was used to process the raw data, throwing out any read that contained adapters or uncalled bases, had a mean Phred below 15, or lacked an exact constant-primer or identifier match. High-quality paired reads were merged with COPE v1.2.5, and unique nucleotide sequences were defined as clonotypes. MiTCR v1.1 was used to align the clonotypes against IMGT TRBV, TRBD and TRBJ reference segments. Only V-J combinations with frequency above 0.0001, covering about 99% of repertoires, were analysed. A TCS score was defined as the ratio between F50 (clonal expansion) and ExV (chaos), using BLOSUM62-based TCRdist between CDR3 peptides within each V-J. Welch's t-statistics and random forest reduced roughly 530 V-J features to 13, which were used in a naive Bayes classifier (R e1071). The public sequencing data were trimmed at Q25 with fastp and processed into clonotypes with MiXCR by TCRdb, which kept only in-frame beta chains. Duplicate CDR3 protein sequences are folded into a single record with the most common DNA and genes. It is TCRdb's table, rather than the study itself, that gives the V and J calls and clone size. This sample is represented by around 620,000 distinct CDR3 sequences; approximately 15% of them were singletons. The ten largest clonotypes hold over 6% of the sample.

Moderately to severely active disease, a Clinical Activity Score of at least 3, a NOSPECS grade of at least 4, and a duration under 3 months were present in ophthalmopathy patients. Patients with uncontrolled infections, other autoimmune diseases, pregnancy or lactation were excluded. Diagnoses relied on clinical symptoms, serum thyroxine and TRAb, thyroid ultrasound and orbital computed tomography. PBMCs were isolated from 8 to 10 ml of fresh peripheral blood by Ficoll-Paque density gradient centrifugation. Trizol reagent was used to extract total RNA, and RNA quality was then checked on an Agilent 2100 Bioanalyzer. Overall study results and their limits: No statistical method was used to fix the sample size in advance, and group allocation was not hidden from the investigators. Blood samples also contained most of the expanded thyroid clonotypes (frequency above 0.001), which suggests that blood repertoires may reflect thyroid immune responses. A model built on a 13 V-J signature distinguished ophthalmopathy from stable hyperthyroidism, reaching about 88% sensitivity and around 81% specificity in cross-validation and 80%/75% in testing. In validation, the model predicted progression to ophthalmopathy with 65% to 71% sensitivity and around 72% specificity, a median of 6.5 months before onset.

The receptor comes from a woman under 30 with Graves' ophthalmopathy. The sample consisted of blood. Rearrangement joined TRBV27 to TRBJ1-1; 7 bases in the middle match TRBD1. The DNA sequence reads TGTGCCAGCAGTTTATCGTCGACAGGGATTGAGTCTGAAGCTTTCTTT. Its product reads: CASSLSSTGIESEAFF.